This TCR beta chain derives from a study of T cell responses to AZD1222 COVID-19 vaccine. Study outcomes and limitations: Most donors were white British, females outnumbered males, and clonal diversity was possibly underestimated.

Generated by immunoSEQ multiplex PCR, the TCRdb table keeps only in-frame clones and is missing some. This sample has 130,000 or so clones; about 90% occur once, and the top ten carry 1.1%. Germline V gene lookup returns CDR1 MDHEN and CDR2 SYDVKM. The CDR3 contains 16 residues. Germline trimming cut 5 bases from V and 2 bases from J; bases unmatched to any gene: 6. Turning to this clone: Antigen: not known.

The source of this sequence is an adult in good health. Material: peripheral blood, obtained on day 0 of AZD1222 vaccination. This sequence joins TRBV28 and TRBJ2-7; 13 bases align to TRBD2. The CDR3 loop reads CASSPGTSGIAYEQYF. The CDR3 DNA is TGTGCCAGCAGTCCCGGGACTAGCGGGATTGCCTACGAGCAGTACTTC.